The 9 T cell receptor beta chains in this list originate from one sample, sequenced in a study of Ad26.COV2.S vaccination and SARS-CoV-2 variants. Treatment denoted: 15 to 20 received Ad26.COV2.S at low or high dose, single or two shots; 5 received placebo; per-sample allocation not given. Specimens were obtained on day 63 following the first vaccine or placebo injection. Generated by immunoSEQ multiplex PCR, the TCRdb table keeps only in-frame clones and is missing some. The table lists 440,000 or so clones, over 80% of them singletons. This specimen was peripheral blood, taken in a trial of Ad26.COV2.S vaccine versus placebo. The receptors come from a person between 18 and 65 years old who received the Ad26.COV2.S COVID-19 vaccine or a placebo.

This chain connects TRBV3-1 (or the pseudogene TRBV3-2) to TRBJ1-5, with 12 bases identical to TRBD1. V lost 3 bases, J lost 6 bases, and 3 bases stayed unmatched. Looked up from germline, CDR1 is LGHDT and CDR2 is YNNKEL (reference sequence). CDR3 length: 15 residues. DNA of the CDR3: TGTGCCAGCAGCCAGGGACAGGGGGCAGTTCAGCCCCAGCATTTT. It codes for CASSQGQGAVQPQHF.

V gene TRBV5-4 combines with J gene TRBJ2-2; D gene ambiguous. This CDR3 has 16 amino acids. CDR1 is SGHNT, CDR2 YYREEE, per germline (reference sequence). Between the trimmed V and J ends, which lost 5 bases and 0 bases, there was a span of 14 bases. CDR3 sequence reads: CASSFGVPSNTGELFF. The CDR3 DNA sequence: TGTGCCAGCAGTTTCGGTGTCCCATCGAACACCGGGGAGCTGTTTTTT.

The genes are TRBV27 and TRBJ1-5; 12 bases are a match to TRBD1. From germline, CDR1 is MNHEY and CDR2 SMNVEV (reference sequence). V was pared by 4 bases and J by 6 bases, with 7 bases of the junction left unmatched. This CDR3 comprises 16 residues. Written as DNA, the CDR3 is TGTGCCAGCAGTTCGACGGGACAGGGGGCGGGTCAGCCCCAGCATTTT. It encodes CASSSTGQGAGQPQHF.

The genes are TRBV5-1 and TRBJ1-1; D unresolved. V was pared by 4 bases and J by 6 bases, with 10 bases between. This CDR3 spans 12 amino acids. The V gene's germline CDR1 is SGHRS and CDR2 YFSETQ. DNA of the CDR3: TGCGCCAGCAGCAGAGACATGGCTGAAGCTTTCTTT. It yields the protein CASSRDMAEAFF.

This clone came up once. The V and J genes are TRBV7-2 and TRBJ1-5; TRBD1 might be the D (6 bases). The CDR3 is 14 residues long. Between the trimmed V and J ends, which lost 5 bases and 4 bases, there was a span of 12 bases. The germline gives CDR1 SGHTA, CDR2 FQGNSA. The CDR3 sequence is CASSMEGGNQPQHF. In DNA, the CDR3 is TGTGCCAGCAGCATGGAGGGGGGGAATCAGCCCCAGCATTTT.

This chain links TRBV29-1 with TRBJ1-4; D remains unclear. The CDR3 covers 14 residues. Germline CDR1 SQVTM, CDR2 ANQGSEA. The V end lost 5 bases, the J end lost 4 bases, and 14 bases lay between the germline ends. As DNA, the CDR3 is TGCAGCGTTAGTCTTCCGGGGTTTAATGAAAAACTGTTTTTT. This translates into CSVSLPGFNEKLFF.

The chain uses TRBV10-3 and TRBJ2-1; D is unclear. Trimming took 7 bases from V and 9 from J, leaving 19 bases between them. Germline V gives CDR1 ENHRY, CDR2 SYGVKD. This CDR3 is built from 14 residues. The CDR3 loop is CAITERAQLGEQFF. Here the CDR3 DNA reads TGTGCCATCACCGAACGAGCTCAGCTGGGTGAGCAGTTCTTC.

The chain's CDR3 is CASSGGLLYGYTF. CDR3 DNA: TGTGCCAGCAGTGGAGGACTACTCTATGGCTACACCTTC. The chain is built from TRBV12-3 or TRBV12-4 and TRBJ1-2; no firm D call. Trimming cost V 5 bases and J 4 bases, with 11 bases left between them. The CDR3 consists of 13 residues.

The rearrangement joins TRBV5-6 to TRBJ1-2; 8 bases are a match to TRBD1. The CDR3 is 15 amino acids. V trimming: 3 bases; J trimming: 0 bases; junction bases outside the gene matches: 4. Germline V gene lookup returns CDR1 SGHDT and CDR2 YYEEEE. The chain's CDR3 is CASSSGQGANYGYTF. In DNA form, the CDR3 reads TGTGCCAGCAGCTCAGGACAGGGAGCTAACTATGGCTACACCTTC.